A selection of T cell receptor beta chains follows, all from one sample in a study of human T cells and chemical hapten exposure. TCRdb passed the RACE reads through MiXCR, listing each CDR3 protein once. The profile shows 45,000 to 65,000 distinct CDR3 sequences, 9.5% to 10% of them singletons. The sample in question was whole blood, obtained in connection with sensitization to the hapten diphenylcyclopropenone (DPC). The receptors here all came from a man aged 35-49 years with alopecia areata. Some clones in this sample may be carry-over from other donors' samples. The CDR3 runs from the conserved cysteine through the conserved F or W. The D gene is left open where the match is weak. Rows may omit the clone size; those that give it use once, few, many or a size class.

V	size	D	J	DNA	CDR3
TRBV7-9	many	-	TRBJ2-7	TGTGCCAGCAGCTTCGGCAGTACCTACGAGCAGTACTTC	CASSFGSTYEQYF
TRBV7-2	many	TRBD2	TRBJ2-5	TGTGCCAGCAGTAGTCGTAGCGGGAAGGAGGAGACCCAGTACTTC	CASSSRSGKEETQYF
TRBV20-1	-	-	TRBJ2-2	TGCAGCGCTTTGAAGGGTGGAAACACCGGGGAGCTGTTTTTT	CSALKGGNTGELFF
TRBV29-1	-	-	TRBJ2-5	TGCAGCGCCGAAGAGACGGCGCAGACCCAGTACTTC	CSAEETAQTQYF
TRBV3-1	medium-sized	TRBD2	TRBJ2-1	TGTGCCAGCAGCCAAGGTGTTAGCGGGACTAGTGAGCAGTTCTTC	CASSQGVSGTSEQFF
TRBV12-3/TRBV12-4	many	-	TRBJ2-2	TGTGCCAGCAGCCGGACCCTGTTCGGCACCGGGGAGCTGTTTTTT	CASSRTLFGTGELFF
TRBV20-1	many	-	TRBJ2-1	TGCAGTGCTAGGGCCCCGTCCTACAATGAGCAGTTCTTC	CSARAPSYNEQFF
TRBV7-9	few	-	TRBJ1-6	TGTGCCAGCAGCTTTCCGGATCTCGGCTCACCCCTCCACTTT	CASSFPDLGSPLHF
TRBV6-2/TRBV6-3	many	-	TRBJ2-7	TGTGCCAGCAGTCGCCTGAACGCGGAGCAGTACTTC	CASSRLNAEQYF
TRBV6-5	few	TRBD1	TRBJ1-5	TGTGCCAGCAGTCCTGGGGAGACAGGGAATCAGCCCCAGCATTTT	CASSPGETGNQPQHF
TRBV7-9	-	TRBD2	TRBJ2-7	TGTGCCAGCAGCCCCACTAGCGGCGAGCAGTACTTC	CASSPTSGEQYF
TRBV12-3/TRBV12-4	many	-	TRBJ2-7	TGTGCCAGCAGTACTAAACGGGACGGAATCTACGAGCAGTACTTC	CASSTKRDGIYEQYF
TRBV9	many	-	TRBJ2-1	TGTGCCAGCAGCCCCCAGGGGAGCTCCTACAATGAGCAGTTCTTC	CASSPQGSSYNEQFF
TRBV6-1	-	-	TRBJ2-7	TGTGCCAGCGAAGGTTACGAGCAGTACTTC	CASEGYEQYF
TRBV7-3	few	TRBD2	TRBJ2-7	TGTGCCAGCAGCTTAACCGTAGCGGGAGTTGACGAGCAGTACTTC	CASSLTVAGVDEQYF
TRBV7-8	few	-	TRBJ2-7	TGTGCCAGCAGCTTAGCCGCTTTTGGTGGAGCCGCCTACGAGCAGTACTTC	CASSLAAFGGAAYEQYF
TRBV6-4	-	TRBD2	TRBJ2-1	TGTGCCAGCAGTGATGGCGGGAGGGATTACAATGAGCAGTTCTTC	CASSDGGRDYNEQFF
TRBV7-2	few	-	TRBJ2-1	TGTGCCAGCAGCTCGGGACCCATAGGCACCTACAATGAGCAGTTCTTC	CASSSGPIGTYNEQFF
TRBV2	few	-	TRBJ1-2	TGTGCCAGCCGGGGGGCCACCTCCACCTTC	CASRGATSTF
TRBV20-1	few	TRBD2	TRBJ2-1	TGCAGTGCTACCTTAGCGGGAAGTTCCAATGAGCAGTTCTTC	CSATLAGSSNEQFF
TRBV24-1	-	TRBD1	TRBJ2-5	TGTGCCACCAGTGATTGGGACAGGAATTCAAGAGAGACCCAGTACTTC	CATSDWDRNSRETQYF
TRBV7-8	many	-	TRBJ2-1	TGTGCCAGCACCCTAGGGGGATTTTACAATGAGCAGTTCTTC	CASTLGGFYNEQFF
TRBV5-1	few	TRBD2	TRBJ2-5	TGCGCCAGCAGCTTGGTTGCGGGAGGGGAAGAGACCCAGTACTTC	CASSLVAGGEETQYF
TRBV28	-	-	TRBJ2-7	TGTGCCAGCAGTTTAAGTGTGGCGGGGTCCTCCTACGAGCAGTACTTC	CASSLSVAGSSYEQYF
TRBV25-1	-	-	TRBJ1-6	TGTGCCAGCAGTGCCCCCAGCTCAGGGAATTCACCCCTCCACTTT	CASSAPSSGNSPLHF